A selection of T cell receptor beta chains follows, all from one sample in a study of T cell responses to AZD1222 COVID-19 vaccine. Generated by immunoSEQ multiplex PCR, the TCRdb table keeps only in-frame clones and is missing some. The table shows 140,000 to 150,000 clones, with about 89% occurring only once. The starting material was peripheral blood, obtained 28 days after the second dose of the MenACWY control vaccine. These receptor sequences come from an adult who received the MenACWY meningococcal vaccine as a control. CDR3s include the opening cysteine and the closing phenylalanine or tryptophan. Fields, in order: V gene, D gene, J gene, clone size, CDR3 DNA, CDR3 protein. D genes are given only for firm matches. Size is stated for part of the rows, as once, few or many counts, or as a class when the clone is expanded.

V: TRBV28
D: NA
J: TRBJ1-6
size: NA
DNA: TGTGCCAGCACCAAGGTGACTTCCTATAATTCACCCCTCCACTTT
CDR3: CASTKVTSYNSPLHF

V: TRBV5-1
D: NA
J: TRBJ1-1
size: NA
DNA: TGCGCCAGCAGCTTGACAGGGCTAGGGAACACTGAAGCTTTCTTT
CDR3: CASSLTGLGNTEAFF

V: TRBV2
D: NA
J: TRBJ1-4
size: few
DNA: TGTGCCATCCGCTGGACAGCAAGCAATGAAAAACTGTTTTTT
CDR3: CAIRWTASNEKLFF

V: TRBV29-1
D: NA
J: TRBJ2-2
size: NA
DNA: TGCAGCGCTACGGACACGAACACCGGGGAGCTGTTTTTT
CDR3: CSATDTNTGELFF

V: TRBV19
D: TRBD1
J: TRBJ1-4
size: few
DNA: TGTGCCAGTAGCCACGGACAGGGAAGTAATGAAAAACTGTTTTTT
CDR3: CASSHGQGSNEKLFF

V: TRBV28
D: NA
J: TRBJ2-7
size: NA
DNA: TGTGCCAGCAGTTTATTCCCGCAGGGCGGCTACGAGCAGTACTTC
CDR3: CASSLFPQGGYEQYF

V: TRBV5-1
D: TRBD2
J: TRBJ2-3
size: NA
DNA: TGCGCCAGCAGCCCAGCGGGGGCCATCACAGATACGCAGTATTTT
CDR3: CASSPAGAITDTQYF

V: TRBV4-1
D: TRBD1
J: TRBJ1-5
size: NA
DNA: TGCGCCAGCAGCCAAGAGCCAGGGGGCGAGCCCCAGCATTTT
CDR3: CASSQEPGGEPQHF

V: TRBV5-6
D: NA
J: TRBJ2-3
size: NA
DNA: TGTGCCAGCAGCAAGGACATACTTGCGCAGTATTTT
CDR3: CASSKDILAQYF

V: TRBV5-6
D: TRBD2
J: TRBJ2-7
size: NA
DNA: TGTGCCAGCAGCTCGGAGACTAGCGGGATGTCCGAGCAGTACTTC
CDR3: CASSSETSGMSEQYF

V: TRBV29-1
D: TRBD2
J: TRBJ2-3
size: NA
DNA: TGCAGCGTTGAAGTGGTAGCGGGGCGTTCAGATACGCAGTATTTT
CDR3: CSVEVVAGRSDTQYF

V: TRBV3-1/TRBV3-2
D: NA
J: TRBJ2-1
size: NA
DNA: TGTGCCAGCAGCCAAGTATTGGGGGTTTGGGGTGAGCAGTTCTTC
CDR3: CASSQVLGVWGEQFF

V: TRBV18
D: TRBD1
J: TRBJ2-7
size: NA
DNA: TGTGCCAGCGCACCGGGACAGGGCAGCGGCGAGCAGTACTTC
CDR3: CASAPGQGSGEQYF

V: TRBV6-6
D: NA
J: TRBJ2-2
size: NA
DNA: TGTGCCAGCAGTTCGACAGGGAACACCGGGGAGCTGTTTTTT
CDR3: CASSSTGNTGELFF

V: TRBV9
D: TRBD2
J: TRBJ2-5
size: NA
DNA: TGTGCCAGCAGCGTAGATAGCGGGGGGGAGACCCAGTACTTC
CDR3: CASSVDSGGETQYF

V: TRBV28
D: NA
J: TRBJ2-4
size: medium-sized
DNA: TGTGCCACCCGGGGGACGCAAGGGGAAAACATTCAGTACTTC
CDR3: CATRGTQGENIQYF